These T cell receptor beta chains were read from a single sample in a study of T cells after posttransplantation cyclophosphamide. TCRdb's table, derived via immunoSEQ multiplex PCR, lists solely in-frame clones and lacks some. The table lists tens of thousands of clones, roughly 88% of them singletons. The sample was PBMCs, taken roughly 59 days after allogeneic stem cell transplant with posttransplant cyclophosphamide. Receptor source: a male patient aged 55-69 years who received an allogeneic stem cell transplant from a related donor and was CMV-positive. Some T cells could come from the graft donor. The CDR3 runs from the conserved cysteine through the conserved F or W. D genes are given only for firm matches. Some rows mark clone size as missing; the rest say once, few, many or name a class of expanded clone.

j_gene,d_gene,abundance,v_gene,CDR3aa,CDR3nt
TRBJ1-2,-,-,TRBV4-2,CASSQQKQGGYGYTF,TGTGCCAGCAGCCAACAGAAACAGGGCGGCTATGGCTACACCTTC
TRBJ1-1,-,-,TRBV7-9,CASSYTENTEAFF,TGTGCCAGCAGTTACACAGAGAACACTGAAGCTTTCTTT
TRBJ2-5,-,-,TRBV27,CASSWGGEETQYF,TGTGCCAGCAGTTGGGGCGGGGAAGAGACCCAGTACTTC
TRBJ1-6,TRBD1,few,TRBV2,CASTRGQLNPLIPLHF,TGTGCCAGCACCAGGGGACAGCTTAATCCCCTTATACCCCTCCACTTT
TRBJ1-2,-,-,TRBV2,CASKEPGSNYGYTF,TGTGCCAGCAAAGAACCGGGATCAAACTATGGCTACACCTTC
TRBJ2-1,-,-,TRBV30,CACAPRGNEQFF,TGTGCCTGCGCCCCAAGGGGGAATGAGCAGTTCTTC
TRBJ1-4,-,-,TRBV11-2,CASSWRGGENEKLFF,TGTGCCAGCAGCTGGAGGGGGGGAGAAAATGAAAAACTGTTTTTT
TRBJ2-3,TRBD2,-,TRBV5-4,CASSSIAGGLVDTQYF,TGTGCCAGCAGCTCCATAGCGGGGGGGCTAGTAGATACGCAGTATTTT
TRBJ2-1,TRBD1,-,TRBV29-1,CSVTGTGYNEQFF,TGCAGCGTCACCGGGACAGGGTACAATGAGCAGTTCTTC
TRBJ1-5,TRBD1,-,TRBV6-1,CAGGNRGGNQPQHF,TGTGCCGGGGGTAACAGGGGTGGAAATCAGCCCCAGCATTTT
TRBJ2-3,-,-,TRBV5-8,CASSWMGLGGGDTQYF,TGTGCCAGCAGCTGGATGGGACTCGGGGGAGGAGATACGCAGTATTTT
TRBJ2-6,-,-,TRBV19,CASSIARGRFAGANVLTF,TGTGCCAGTAGTATAGCCAGGGGCCGGTTTGCTGGGGCCAACGTCCTGACTTTC
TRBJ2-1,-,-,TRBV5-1,CASSMFQTVPRSSYNEQFF,TGCGCCAGCAGCATGTTCCAGACAGTCCCCAGGAGCTCCTACAATGAGCAGTTCTTC
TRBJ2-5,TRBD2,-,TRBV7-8,CASSSRTSGGQETQYF,TGTGCCAGCAGCTCGAGGACTAGCGGGGGTCAAGAGACCCAGTACTTC
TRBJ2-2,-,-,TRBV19,CATKTMTWSVTGELFF,TGTGCCACCAAGACAATGACATGGTCGGTCACCGGGGAGCTGTTTTTT
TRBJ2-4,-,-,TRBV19,CASSIGGEAKNIQYF,TGTGCCAGTAGTATAGGCGGCGAGGCCAAAAACATTCAGTACTTC
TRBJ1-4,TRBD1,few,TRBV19,CASRGGRGREKLFF,TGTGCCAGTAGGGGCGGCAGGGGGCGAGAAAAACTGTTTTTT
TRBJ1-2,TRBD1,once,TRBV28,CASSLSKGAGYTF,TGTGCCAGCAGTTTGTCAAAGGGGGCTGGCTACACCTTC
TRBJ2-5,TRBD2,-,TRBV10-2,CASRGLAGGLQETQYF,TGCGCCAGCAGGGGACTAGCGGGGGGTCTCCAAGAGACCCAGTACTTC
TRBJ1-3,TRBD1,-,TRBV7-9,CATTPGTAGNTIYF,TGTGCCACCACCCCTGGGACAGCTGGAAACACCATATATTTT
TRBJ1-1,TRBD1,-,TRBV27,CASSYQGVRTEAFF,TGTGCCAGCAGCTATCAGGGGGTAAGGACTGAAGCTTTCTTT
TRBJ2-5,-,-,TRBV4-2,CASSQVGTAQETQYF,TGTGCCAGCAGCCAAGTTGGCACAGCACAAGAGACCCAGTACTTC
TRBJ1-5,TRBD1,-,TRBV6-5,CASSKGQANQPQHF,TGTGCCAGCAGTAAGGGACAGGCCAATCAGCCCCAGCATTTT
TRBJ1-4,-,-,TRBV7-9,CASSFGQGEKLFF,TGTGCCAGCAGCTTTGGGCAGGGTGAAAAACTGTTTTTT
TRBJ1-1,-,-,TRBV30,CAWAPSRGFLAEAFF,TGTGCCTGGGCCCCGTCCAGAGGATTTCTTGCCGAAGCTTTCTTT
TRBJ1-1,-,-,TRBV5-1,CASSAAGEQGAFF,TGCGCCAGCAGCGCCGCCGGGGAACAGGGAGCTTTCTTT
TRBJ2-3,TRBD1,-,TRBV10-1,CASSVGQDTDTQYF,TGCGCCAGCAGTGTCGGACAGGACACAGATACGCAGTATTTT
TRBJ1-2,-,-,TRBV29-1,CSVEDRDKVNGYTF,TGCAGCGTTGAAGATCGGGACAAAGTAAACGGCTACACCTTC
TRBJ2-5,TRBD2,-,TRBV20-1,CSAINREAQYF,TGCAGTGCTATCAACCGGGAGGCCCAGTACTTC
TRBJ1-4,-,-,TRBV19,CASSAYNEKLFF,TGTGCCAGTAGTGCGTATAATGAAAAACTGTTTTTT
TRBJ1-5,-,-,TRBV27,CASSFGGTNQPQHF,TGTGCCAGCAGTTTTGGAGGGACGAATCAGCCCCAGCATTTT
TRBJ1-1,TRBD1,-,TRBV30,CAFGTGHTEAFF,TGTGCATTCGGGACAGGGCACACTGAAGCTTTCTTT
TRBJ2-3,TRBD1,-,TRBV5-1,CASSSDRARTDTQYF,TGCGCCAGCAGCTCCGACAGGGCTCGTACAGATACGCAGTATTTT
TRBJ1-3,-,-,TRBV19,CASSFAGRGNTIYF,TGTGCCAGTAGTTTCGCAGGTCGCGGAAACACCATATATTTT
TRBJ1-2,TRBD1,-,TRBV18,CASSETTAGTDYGYTF,TGTGCCAGCTCAGAGACAACTGCCGGGACAGACTATGGCTACACCTTC
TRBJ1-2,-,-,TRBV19,CASSIEGLNYGYTF,TGTGCCAGTAGTATAGAGGGGCTGAACTATGGCTACACCTTC
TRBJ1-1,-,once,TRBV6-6,CASSYSGGTEAFF,TGTGCCAGCAGTTACTCGGGGGGCACTGAAGCTTTCTTT
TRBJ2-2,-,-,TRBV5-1,CASSTRSNTGELFF,TGCGCCAGCAGCACGAGGTCGAACACCGGGGAGCTGTTTTTT
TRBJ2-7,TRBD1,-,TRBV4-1,CASSLQGQGYEQYF,TGCGCCAGCAGCCTACAGGGGCAAGGCTACGAGCAGTACTTC
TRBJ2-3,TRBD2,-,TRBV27,CASSSTGLAGGASTDTQYF,TGTGCCAGCAGTTCAACGGGACTAGCGGGGGGTGCTAGCACAGATACGCAGTATTTT
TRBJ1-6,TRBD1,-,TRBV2,CASRDREGTPLHF,TGTGCCAGCCGGGACAGGGAGGGCACACCCCTCCACTTT
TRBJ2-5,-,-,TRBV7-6,CASSKRQQETQYF,TGTGCCAGCAGCAAAAGACAGCAAGAGACCCAGTACTTC
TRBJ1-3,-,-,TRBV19,CASMASGNTIYF,TGTGCCAGTATGGCCTCAGGAAACACCATATATTTT
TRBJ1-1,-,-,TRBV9,CASSVGAWTEAFF,TGTGCCAGCAGCGTAGGGGCATGGACTGAAGCTTTCTTT
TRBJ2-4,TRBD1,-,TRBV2,CASSAGTGIWNIQYF,TGTGCCAGCAGCGCCGGGACAGGGATCTGGAACATTCAGTACTTC